A single sample is the source of the 31 T cell receptor beta chains below, sequenced in a study of blood T cell repertoires in COVID-19. Measured with immunoSEQ multiplex PCR; TCRdb has only the in-frame clones, and not every one. Among about 130,000 clones listed, around 86% were seen once. Sequencing was done on a sample of peripheral blood. These receptors originate from a man older than 75 with active or convalescent COVID-19.

The chain uses TRBV27 and TRBJ1-5, with D perhaps matching TRBD1 (6 bases). Germline-derived CDR1 and CDR2 are MNHEY and SMNVEV (reference sequence). The CDR3 sequence is 19 residues long. The germline V and J ends were trimmed by 3 bases and 2 bases, with 23 bases remaining between them. The CDR3 DNA follows: TGTGCCAGCAGTTTTCGCGCAGGGGCCCTTGGGATGCGCAATCAGCCCCAGCATTTT. This translates into CASSFRAGALGMRNQPQHF.

The chain carries TRBV5-1 and TRBJ2-3, with 9 nucleotides matching TRBD2. Germline V lookup: CDR1 SGHRS, CDR2 YFSETQ. The CDR3 loop spans 16 amino acids. Trimming took 0 bases from V and 3 from J; bases not matched to a gene: 5. The CDR3 loop reads CASSLEVRGGTDTQYF. The CDR3 nucleotides read TGCGCCAGCAGCTTGGAGGTGCGGGGGGGGACAGATACGCAGTATTTT.

V gene TRBV7-2 combines with J gene TRBJ2-1; D remains unclear. With 5 bases removed from V and 1 base from J, the gap between germline ends came to 15 bases. Germline CDR1 and CDR2: SGHTA and FQGNSA. CDR3 length: 16 amino acids. CDR3 sequence: CASSPLLVGSYNEQFF. The CDR3 region has the DNA TGTGCCAGCAGCCCACTCCTAGTCGGATCCTACAATGAGCAGTTCTTC.

The rearrangement uses TRBV6-5 and TRBJ2-7, with 7 positions matching TRBD2. CDR1 is MNHEY and CDR2 is SVGAGI in the germline V gene. V shed 6 bases, J shed 2 bases, and the junction held 4 bases outside the gene matches. The CDR3 is made up of 13 amino acids. The CDR3 nucleotides are TGTGCCAGCAGGGGAGGGGTTGCCTACGAGCAGTACTTC. Residues: CASRGGVAYEQYF.

The chain carries TRBV28 and TRBJ1-5; D may be TRBD1 (5 bases). The CDR3 length is 13 residues. Germline assignment: CDR1 MDHEN and CDR2 SYDVKM. V dropped 6 bases and J dropped 7 bases, with 13 bases sitting between them. The CDR3 nucleotides are TGTGCCAGCAGCGGGCAGGGTGGACAGCCCCAGCATTTT. Its protein is CASSGQGGQPQHF.

V and J are TRBV10-3 and TRBJ2-1; 9 bases agree with TRBD1. The CDR3 is made up of 16 amino acids. Germline lookup yields CDR1 ENHRY and CDR2 SYGVKD. Trimming took 3 bases from V and 5 from J; bases not matched to a gene: 8. The CDR3 sequence is CAISDGPGQGNNEQFF. For the CDR3, the DNA is TGTGCCATCAGTGATGGACCGGGACAGGGAAACAATGAGCAGTTCTTC.

Only one count was recorded for this clone. The genes are TRBV11-2 and TRBJ1-4; tentative D call: TRBD1 (5 bases). V shed 5 bases and J shed 0 bases, with 16 bases lying between them. Germline V lookup: CDR1 SGHAT, CDR2 FQNNGV. This CDR3 contains 17 residues. The CDR3 region is CASSPNTGYATNEKLFF. The CDR3 nucleotides are TGTGCCAGCAGCCCTAATACAGGCTACGCAACTAATGAAAAACTGTTTTTT.

The chain couples TRBV3-1 (or the pseudogene TRBV3-2) to TRBJ1-2, with 7 bases identical to TRBD1. CDR1 is LGHDT, CDR2 YNNKEL, per germline (reference sequence). The CDR3 is 13 residues long. V lost 4 bases, J lost 7 bases, and 6 bases stayed unmatched. CDR3 sequence: CASSPVAGGGYTF. CDR3 bases: TGTGCCAGCAGCCCGGTTGCAGGGGGTGGCTACACCTTC.

The chain employs TRBV20-1 and TRBJ2-3; D gene unclear. The germline V gene has CDR1 DFQATT and CDR2 SNEGSKA (reference sequence). The CDR3 sequence is 15 residues long. Trimming removed 3 bases at V and 0 bases at J, with 13 bases between. The CDR3 nucleotides are TGCAGTGCTAGTTTGTATCGTCTTAGCACAGATACGCAGTATTTT. Translating it yields CSASLYRLSTDTQYF.

This chain connects TRBV9 to TRBJ1-3; D is unresolved. The germline gives CDR1 SGDLS, CDR2 YYNGEE. Trimming pared 4 bases from V and 0 bases from J, leaving 11 bases between. This CDR3 is 15 amino acids long. The CDR3 sequence: CASSPRGSSGNTIYF. The CDR3 DNA follows: TGTGCCAGCAGCCCCCGAGGCAGCTCTGGAAACACCATATATTTT.

The rearrangement links TRBV3-1 (or the pseudogene TRBV3-2) to TRBJ2-2; 8 positions match TRBD2. After removal of 2 bases from V and 5 bases from J, the junction contained 4 bases not matched to a gene. The CDR3 length is 15 residues. CDR1 LGHDT and CDR2 YNNKEL come from the germline V gene (reference sequence). CDR3 in amino acids: CASSQPGGRTGELFF. The CDR3 nucleotides read TGTGCCAGCAGCCAACCGGGGGGGCGTACCGGGGAGCTGTTTTTT.

This chain connects TRBV11-3 to TRBJ2-3; D unresolved. Germline values: CDR1 SGHNT, CDR2 YENEEA. This CDR3 is built from 12 residues. V was shortened by 0 bases and J by 6 bases, with 4 bases between the two germline ends. CDR3 in amino acids: CASSLDRDTQYF. CDR3 in DNA: TGTGCCAGCAGCTTAGATCGGGATACGCAGTATTTT.

The gene calls are TRBV25-1 and TRBJ2-7; a weak D match, TRBD2 (5 bases). Looked up from germline, CDR1 is MGHDK and CDR2 is SYGVNS. This CDR3 is 12 amino acids long. The V end was cut by 5 bases, the J end by 7 bases, with 12 bases between. The CDR3 nucleotides are TGTGCCAGCAGTCGGGAAACGGGAGAGCAGTACTTC. Translation gives CASSRETGEQYF.

CDR3 DNA: TGTGCCAGCAGCTTAGCTACAGGGGGGCTTGTCGGGGAGCTGTTTTTT. Its protein product is CASSLATGGLVGELFF. The V call is TRBV11-3, the J call TRBJ2-2, with TRBD1 identical over 8 bases. J gave up 7 bases and V 1 base, and 8 bases lay outside the gene matches. The CDR3 extends over 16 amino acids. The germline V gene encodes CDR1 SGHNT and CDR2 YENEEA. Full variable domain (remainder filled in from reference TRBV11-3 and TRBJ2-2): EAGVVQSPRYKIIEKKQPVAFWCNPISGHNTLYWYLQNLGQGPELLIRYENEEAVDDSQLPKDRFSAERLKGVDSTLKIQPAELGDSAVYLCASSLATGGLVGELFFGEGSRLTVL.

CDR3 residues: CASSLVGAQVQPQHF. In DNA form, the CDR3 reads TGTGCCAGCAGCTTAGTGGGGGCGCAGGTCCAGCCCCAGCATTTT. The chain uses TRBV7-8 and TRBJ1-5; weak D call: TRBD1 (6 bases). Trimming removed 1 base from V and 7 bases from J, with 14 bases in between. CDR1 and CDR2 from the germline V gene are SGHVS and FQNEAQ. The CDR3 totals 15 residues.

The CDR3 reads CASSIPARTGTEAFF. The CDR3 DNA reads TGTGCCAGTAGTATACCCGCCCGGACTGGTACTGAAGCTTTCTTT. The chain carries TRBV19 and TRBJ1-1; no clear D. Germline V CDR1 and CDR2: LNHDA, SQIVND (reference sequence). Trimming removed 2 bases at V and 5 bases at J, with 15 bases between. CDR3 length: 15 amino acids.

V is TRBV14 and J is TRBJ2-2; D unclear. CDR3 length: 14 amino acids. The V gene lost 0 bases and the J gene lost 3 bases, with 5 bases spanning the gap. Per germline, CDR1 SGHDN and CDR2 FVKESK. CDR3 loop: CASSQDPDTGELFF. CDR3 DNA: TGTGCCAGCAGCCAAGATCCGGACACCGGGGAGCTGTTTTTT.

This sequence joins TRBV18 and TRBJ1-1; 9 bases are a match to TRBD1. Looked up from germline, CDR1 is KGHSH and CDR2 is LQKENI. The junction had 14 bases not matched to a gene; V was cut back by 6 bases and J by 0 bases. This CDR3 spans 18 amino acids. In nucleotides, the CDR3 is TGTGCCAGCTCCCTATTCGTGTCCGGGACAGGGATGAACACTGAAGCTTTCTTT. This codes for CASSLFVSGTGMNTEAFF.

The sample holds one count of this clone. CDR3 region: CASSSGQINQPQHF. In DNA form, the CDR3 reads TGTGCCAGCAGTTCAGGACAGATCAATCAGCCCCAGCATTTT. V is TRBV27 and J is TRBJ1-5, with D possibly being TRBD1 (6 bases). This CDR3 spans 14 amino acids. Trimming stripped 4 bases from V and 3 bases from J, with 10 bases between. Germline V lookup: CDR1 MNHEY, CDR2 SMNVEV (reference sequence).

The rearrangement links TRBV6-2 or TRBV6-3 to TRBJ2-7; unclear D gene. V was pared by 5 bases and J by 0 bases, with 5 bases between. Germline V gene lookup returns CDR1 MNHEY and CDR2 SVGEGT. CDR3 length: 12 amino acids. Here the CDR3 reads CASSLNSYEQYF. The CDR3 coding sequence is TGTGCCAGCAGTCTTAACTCCTACGAGCAGTACTTC.

The chain employs TRBV28 and TRBJ1-3; 11 bases are a match to TRBD1. CDR3 length: 17 residues. Germline V gene lookup returns CDR1 MDHEN and CDR2 SYDVKM. V trimming: 6 bases; J trimming: 2 bases; junction bases outside the gene matches: 9. The CDR3 DNA follows: TGTGCCAGCAGCATGGTCGGGACAGGGGGGGCTGGAAACACCATATATTTT. This encodes CASSMVGTGGAGNTIYF.

Worth noting for this clone: Different DNA sequences within this sample yield the same CDR3. V and J are TRBV29-1 and TRBJ1-2; tentative D call: TRBD1 (5 bases). Germline loops: CDR1 SQVTM, CDR2 ANQGSEA. Trimming cost V 4 bases and J 5 bases, with 11 bases left between them. This CDR3 has 12 residues. The CDR3 nucleotides read TGCAGCGTTGGGCAGGGCTCTTATGGCTACACCTTC. Translation: CSVGQGSYGYTF.

This clone was found a few times. This chain joins TRBV5-1 and TRBJ2-1; 11 bases are a match to TRBD2. The CDR3 is 15 residues long. Germline CDR1 and CDR2: SGHRS and YFSETQ. Losses at the gene ends were 4 bases for V and 7 bases for J; bases not matched to a gene: 7. The CDR3 sequence: CASSALAGDVNEQFF. The CDR3 region has the DNA TGCGCCAGCAGCGCACTAGCGGGAGATGTGAATGAGCAGTTCTTC.

The gene calls are TRBV28 and TRBJ2-7; TRBD1 is a possible D gene (6 bases). The CDR3 has 14 amino acids. The V end was cut by 3 bases, the J end by 2 bases, with 11 bases between. Germline values: CDR1 MDHEN, CDR2 SYDVKM. CDR3 residues: CASSLSRGPYEQYF. For the CDR3, the DNA is TGTGCCAGCAGTTTGAGCAGGGGACCCTACGAGCAGTACTTC. The whole variable domain, filled in from reference TRBV28 and TRBJ2-7, reads DVKVTQSSRYLVKRTGEKVFLECVQDMDHENMFWYRQDPGLGLRLIYFSYDVKMKEKGDIPEGYSVSREKKERFSLILESASTNQTSMYLCASSLSRGPYEQYFGPGTRLTVT.

V is TRBV19 and J is TRBJ2-1; 7 positions agree with TRBD2. This CDR3 spans 18 amino acids. With 3 bases clipped from V and 4 bases from J, the junction kept 15 bases outside the gene matches. Germline V lookup: CDR1 LNHDA, CDR2 SQIVND (reference sequence). In DNA form, the CDR3 reads TGTGCCAGTAGTATTGGGGCTATGGGCCTAGCGGATTACAATGAGCAGTTCTTC. It encodes CASSIGAMGLADYNEQFF.

The V call is TRBV5-1, the J call TRBJ2-7; 9 bases align to TRBD1. The J segment lost 5 bases and the V segment lost 3 bases, leaving 9 bases of the junction unmatched. The germline V gene encodes CDR1 SGHRS and CDR2 YFSETQ. This CDR3 is 15 amino acids long. Here the CDR3 reads CASSSTGQGAHEQYF. In DNA, the CDR3 is TGCGCCAGCAGCTCGACGGGACAGGGAGCCCACGAGCAGTACTTC.

The rearrangement uses TRBV5-1 and TRBJ1-3, with 7 bases lining up with TRBD1. Germline V gives CDR1 SGHRS, CDR2 YFSETQ. V trimming: 3 bases; J trimming: 0 bases; junction bases outside the gene matches: 6. This CDR3 comprises 16 residues. CDR3 coding DNA: TGCGCCAGCAGCTCCGGGACAGCCGCCTCTGGAAACACCATATATTTT. It codes for CASSSGTAASGNTIYF.

The chain employs TRBV15 and TRBJ1-6, with TRBD1 matching over 8 bases. V shed 5 bases, J shed 8 bases, and the junction held 5 bases outside the gene matches. Germline CDR1 is LNHNV and CDR2 is YYDKDF (reference sequence). CDR3 size: 14 residues. The CDR3 protein is CATSPAGGYSPLHF. CDR3 in DNA: TGTGCCACCAGCCCCGCAGGGGGCTATTCACCCCTCCACTTT.

V is TRBV24-1 and J is TRBJ2-7, with a tentative D call TRBD1 (5 bases). Between the trimmed V and J ends, which lost 3 bases and 5 bases, there was a span of 7 bases. Germline CDR1 is KGHDR and CDR2 is SFDVKD. There are 12 residues in the CDR3. DNA of the CDR3: TGTGCCACCAGTGATCTGACAGACGAGCAGTACTTC. It translates to CATSDLTDEQYF.

This chain connects TRBV18 to TRBJ1-1; D unclear. This CDR3 comprises 13 residues. The V gene's germline CDR1 is KGHSH and CDR2 LQKENI. V was trimmed by 1 base and J by 8 bases, leaving 11 bases between them. The CDR3 DNA sequence: TGTGCCAGCTCACCACAGAGATACCCCGAAGCTTTCTTT. Residues: CASSPQRYPEAFF.

This sequence joins TRBV18 and TRBJ1-2, with TRBD1 as a possible D gene (6 bases). The CDR3 is 18 amino acids. V shed 3 bases and J shed 2 bases, with 22 bases lying between them. Looked up from germline, CDR1 is KGHSH and CDR2 is LQKENI. This chain's CDR3 is CASSPFQGSASFNYGYTF. The CDR3 bases are TGTGCCAGCTCACCTTTTCAGGGGTCTGCCTCCTTCAACTATGGCTACACCTTC.